This T cell receptor beta chain comes out of a study of shared clonotypes between healthy human individuals. Study conclusions and caveats: Generation of non-shared clonotypes was less probable than generation of clonotypes shared by all four donors. Sampling was confined to blood; repertoires within tissues likely differ.

Both subsets, CD45RA+ naive and CD45RA-negative memory, were split from the CD4+ cells. To note about this clone: Its antigen is unknown. Other DNA sequences in the sample encode the same CDR3.

Several immunoSEQ plates received, in even portions, the genomic DNA of each subset. Data came from immunoSEQ multiplex PCR; TCRdb stores just in-frame clones and leaves some out. Of around 510,000 clones in the sample, around 95% are singletons; the top ten hold about 0.06%. V was clipped by 1 base and J by 0 bases, with 10 bases between them. CDR1 and CDR2 from the germline V gene are MNHEY and SMNVEV (reference sequence). CDR3 length equals 15 residues. The clonotype originates from a woman in her 30s in good health. The rearrangement uses TRBV27 and TRBJ2-7; D might be TRBD2 (6 bases). Sequencing was performed on naive CD4+ T cells sorted from blood. The subset was: CD45RA+ positively selected. CDR3 coding DNA: TGTGCCAGCAGTTTATACGGGGGAAGCTCCTACGAGCAGTACTTC. Encoded protein: CASSLYGGSSYEQYF.